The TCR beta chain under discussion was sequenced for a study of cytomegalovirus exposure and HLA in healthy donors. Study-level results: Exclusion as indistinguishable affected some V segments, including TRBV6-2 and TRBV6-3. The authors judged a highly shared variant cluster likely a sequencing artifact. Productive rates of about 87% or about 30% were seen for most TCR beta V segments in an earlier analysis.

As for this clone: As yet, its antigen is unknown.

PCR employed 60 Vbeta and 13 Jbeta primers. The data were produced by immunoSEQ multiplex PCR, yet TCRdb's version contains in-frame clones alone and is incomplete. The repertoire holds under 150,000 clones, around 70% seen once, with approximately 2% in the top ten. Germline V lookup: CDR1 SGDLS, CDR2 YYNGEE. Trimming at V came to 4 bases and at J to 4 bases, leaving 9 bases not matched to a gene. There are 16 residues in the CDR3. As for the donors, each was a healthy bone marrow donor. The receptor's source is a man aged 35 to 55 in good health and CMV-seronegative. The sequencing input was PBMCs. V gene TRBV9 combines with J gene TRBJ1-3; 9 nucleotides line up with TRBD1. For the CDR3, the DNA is TGTGCCAGCAGCTCGGTATACACAGGGGGCGGAAACACCATATATTTT. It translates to CASSSVYTGGGNTIYF.